Sequencing of this TCR beta chain was carried out in a study of early T cells in non-severe SARS-CoV-2 infection. Turning to the study itself: The study sequenced bulk RNA from unsorted whole blood, with chains unpaired.

This clonotype has ten or more counts. Its antigen is still unknown. The CDR3 runs to 14 residues. V lost 3 bases, J lost 6 bases, and 5 bases stayed unmatched. The V gene's germline CDR1 is SGHKS and CDR2 YYEKEE (reference sequence). The TCR library protocol was used to attach unique molecular identifiers. These identifiers were attached to individual cDNA molecules. TCRdb re-derived calls from the 5' RACE reads in MiXCR, one entry per CDR3 protein. The data show about 33,000 distinct CDR3 sequences, 5.5% to 6% seen once. Study-wide results and caveats: There was a bias toward anti-spike CD8 responses in VDJdb matching, which missed private and CD4 specificities.

The sequenced sample consisted of whole blood. The V call is TRBV5-5, the J call TRBJ2-1, with 8 positions matching TRBD1. The sequence came from an adult who was a healthcare worker with PCR-confirmed SARS-CoV-2 infection or an uninfected control (not recorded which). The CDR3, as DNA: TGTGCCAGCAGCTCCGGACAGGGACCCAATGAGCAGTTCTTC. It translates to CASSSGQGPNEQFF.